What follows describes a single T cell receptor beta chain. The data belong to a study of blood T cell repertoires in COVID-19. Study overall: The United States, Italy and Spain were the sources of the acute and convalescent COVID-19 samples.

The germline V gene encodes CDR1 PRHDT and CDR2 FYEKMQ (reference sequence). The CDR3 extends over 12 amino acids. V lost 7 bases and J lost 7, with 13 bases in between. In the original workflow: Reference gene primer amplification gave nucleated cell count estimates. Sequenced by immunoSEQ multiplex PCR; TCRdb stores in-frame clones only, minus some. V and J calls and clone size are those listed in that table; D and trimming were worked out from the DNA. Among about 270,000 clones listed, around 90% were seen once. The sequence was obtained from a man aged 50 to 59 with acute or convalescent COVID-19. Sequenced input: peripheral blood. The chain combines TRBV13 with TRBJ1-2, with D maybe TRBD1 (5 bases). The CDR3 is CASTRGHPGYTF. The CDR3 DNA is TGTGCCAGCACCCGCGGACACCCTGGCTACACCTTC. The full variable domain, with the rest looked up from reference TRBV13 and TRBJ1-2, is AAGVIQSPRHLIKEKRETATLKCYPIPRHDTVYWYQQGPGQDPQFLISFYEKMQSDKGSIPDRFSAQQFSDYHSELNMSSLELGDSALYFCASTRGHPGYTFGSGTRLTVV.